The text below deals with one TCR beta chain. Its specificity is not known. The protocol was immunoSEQ multiplex PCR, while the TCRdb copy is restricted to in-frame clones and leaves out a portion. The sample shows about 50,000 clones, over 75% of them seen only once. The sample belongs to a study of siplizumab effects on memory and regulatory T cells. Investigators obtained sequences from unstimulated naive, memory, effector memory and TEMRA subsets in a few donor pairs. Study-level findings and limits: Alloreactive sequences whose origin lay in unstimulated CD4+ memory cells were significantly reduced by siplizumab.

The clonotype originates from a human donor in good health. Input material: naive CD8+ T cells sorted from blood.

The DNA of the CDR3 is TGTGCCAGCACCGGGACTAGCGCTTACGAGCAGTACTTC. Translating gives CASTGTSAYEQYF. The gene calls are TRBV6-1 and TRBJ2-7, with 10 bases that match TRBD2. The CDR3 length is 13 residues. V lost 7 bases and J lost 4; bases outside the gene matches: 4. Germline V gene sequence: CDR1 MNHNS, CDR2 SASEGT.